The clone carrying this T cell receptor beta chain appeared a few times. This record belongs to a study of cytomegalovirus exposure and HLA in healthy donors. CDR3 length equals 17 residues. With V trimmed by 4 bases and J by 9 bases, 17 bases remained unmatched. Germline CDR1 reads MNHEY; CDR2 reads SMNVEV (reference sequence). Primers: 60 Vbeta forward and 13 Jbeta reverse. TCRdb's copy holds only in-frame clones and misses some; the assay was immunoSEQ multiplex PCR. The table records 180,000 or so clones, roughly 79% of them present only once. This rearrangement joins TRBV27 to TRBJ2-1, with 8 bases matching TRBD2. The sequence was obtained from a man over 45 in good health and CMV-seropositive. The specimen was PBMCs. The CDR3 loop is CASSYPTGGVALGEQFF. The CDR3 region has the DNA TGTGCCAGCAGTTACCCGACCGGGGGGGTAGCCCTGGGTGAGCAGTTCTTC.